This TCR beta chain was documented in a study of T cell responses to AZD1222 COVID-19 vaccine. General study results and limits: Elevations in Spike-specific TCR breadth and depth followed administration of two AZD1222 doses.

Generated by immunoSEQ multiplex PCR, the TCRdb table keeps only in-frame clones and is missing some. This sample yields roughly 200,000 clones, of which approximately 86% are seen a single time; approximately 8% belongs to the top ten. Of note for this clone: Its antigen remains unidentified.

The V gene lost 1 base and the J gene lost 2 bases, with 12 bases spanning the gap. There are 15 residues in the CDR3. Germline values: CDR1 SGHTA, CDR2 FQGNSA. The rearrangement uses TRBV7-2 and TRBJ2-7; D is perhaps TRBD1 (5 bases). The specimen comprised peripheral blood, sampled on day 0 of AZD1222 vaccination. The source is an adult in good health. In DNA, the CDR3 is TGTGCCAGCAGCTTAGACCCAGGGAACCCCTACGAGCAGTACTTC. It is translated as CASSLDPGNPYEQYF.